These 13 T cell receptor beta chains were all obtained from the same sample, sequenced in a study of T cell clones after liver transplantation. Libraries were prepared by immunoSEQ multiplex PCR; TCRdb keeps only in-frame clonotypes and omits some of them. The sample consists of under 2,500 clones, roughly 31% of them appearing once. Sequencing of dividing CFSE-low cells from the MLR defined alloreactive TCRbeta sequences. For these receptors, no antigen is known. Sequencing was carried out using CD8+ T cells from cultured PBMCs. The source is a human patient who received a liver transplant. Some T cells may be the graft donor's.

By share of the sample, this clone is large. The J gene is TRBJ1-1, the V gene TRBV11-2, with D unresolved. The germline gives CDR1 SGHAT, CDR2 FQNNGV. The CDR3 runs to 14 residues. With 1 base removed from V and 1 base from J, the gap between germline ends came to 7 bases. CDR3 sequence (DNA): TGTGCCAGCAGCTTAGGGACGCAGAACACTGAAGCTTTCTTT. Protein product: CASSLGTQNTEAFF.

The rearrangement joins TRBV28 to TRBJ2-3; 8 bases line up with TRBD1. Germline CDR1 MDHEN, CDR2 SYDVKM. The length of the CDR3 is 19 residues. V was clipped by 5 bases and J by 0 bases; unmatched bases: 16. CDR3 nucleotide sequence: TGTGCCAGCAGTCCAATCATGGGGCGACAGGGGCTAAGCACAGATACGCAGTATTTT. Its protein is CASSPIMGRQGLSTDTQYF.

V gene TRBV11-2 combines with J gene TRBJ1-6, with D tentatively TRBD1 (5 bases). CDR3 length: 15 amino acids. Between the trimmed V and J ends, which lost 5 bases and 10 bases, there was a span of 18 bases. In germline, CDR1 is SGHAT, CDR2 FQNNGV. CDR3 DNA: TGTGCCAGCAGCGAATGGGACCCAAAGAACTCACCCCTCCACTTT. This translates into CASSEWDPKNSPLHF.

The J gene is TRBJ1-1, the V gene TRBV19, with 7 bases lining up with TRBD1. CDR3 length: 15 amino acids. Unmatched junction bases numbered 14, after V lost 8 bases and J lost 5 bases. Per the germline V gene, CDR1 is LNHDA and CDR2 is SQIVND (reference sequence). CDR3 region: CASSLRGSRETEAFF. CDR3 bases: TGTGCCAGTTCTCTCAGGGGGAGTCGCGAAACTGAAGCTTTCTTT.

To note about this clone: In the same sample, other DNA sequences code for this CDR3. V usage is TRBV2 and J usage is TRBJ2-7; possibly TRBD1 for D (5 bases). Germline V gives CDR1 SNHLY, CDR2 FYNNEI. CDR3 length equals 14 residues. The V and J ends lost 7 bases and 3 bases respectively, with 16 bases between them. CDR3 nucleotide sequence: TGTGCCAGCACCGATGGGCAGGGATTCTACGAGCAGTACTTC. This sequence encodes CASTDGQGFYEQYF.

This clone is medium-sized (0.01 to 0.1%) within its sample. This chain links TRBV7-2 with TRBJ2-1; unclear D gene. Germline CDR1 and CDR2: SGHTA and FQGNSA. The CDR3 sequence is 17 residues long. Trimming removed 1 base from V and 2 bases from J, with 15 bases in between. The DNA for the CDR3 is TGTGCCAGCAGCTTAGACGCCTCCTCTATCGCCTACAATGAGCAGTTCTTC. Translated: CASSLDASSIAYNEQFF.

This clone has just a few counts. The chain is built from TRBV11-2 and TRBJ2-2, with D hard to call. Germline V gene lookup returns CDR1 SGHAT and CDR2 FQNNGV. V was pared by 3 bases and J by 6 bases, with 8 bases between. This CDR3 has 13 amino acids. CDR3 protein: CASSFDISGELFF. CDR3 sequence (DNA): TGTGCCAGCAGCTTCGACATCTCCGGGGAGCTGTTTTTT. Complete variable domain (other parts from reference TRBV11-2 and TRBJ2-2): EAGVAQSPRYKIIEKRQSVAFWCNPISGHATLYWYQQILGQGPKLLIQFQNNGVVDDSQLPKDRFSAERLKGVDSTLKIQPAKLEDSAVYLCASSFDISGELFFGEGSRLTVL.

V gene TRBV4-3 combines with J gene TRBJ1-2; D gene unclear. CDR1 is LGHNA, CDR2 YSLEER, per germline. V was shortened by 3 bases and J by 8 bases, with 10 bases between the two germline ends. CDR3 size: 12 residues. Here the CDR3 reads CASSHLTEGYTF. The CDR3 bases are TGCGCCAGCAGCCACCTCACGGAGGGCTACACCTTC.

This clone was detected only a few times. The V and J genes are TRBV5-4 and TRBJ1-1; the D is unclear. Trimming stripped 0 bases from V and 2 bases from J, with 11 bases between. The CDR3 is 15 amino acids. Germline V gives CDR1 SGHNT, CDR2 YYREEE (reference sequence). The CDR3 region has the DNA TGTGCCAGCAGCTTGGGTCGCGGTTTTAACACTGAAGCTTTCTTT. It codes for CASSLGRGFNTEAFF.

The chain employs TRBV20-1 and TRBJ2-3; D is uncertain. Germline V gene sequence: CDR1 DFQATT, CDR2 SNEGSKA (reference sequence). V lost 6 bases and J lost 4, with 8 bases in between. This CDR3 is 11 amino acids long. The CDR3 DNA reads as TGCAGTGCCGGCACGGCAGATACGCAGTATTTT. This gives the protein CSAGTADTQYF.

This clone was picked up a small number of times. The V and J genes are TRBV5-6 and TRBJ1-1; 11 bases match TRBD1. This CDR3 has 15 residues. The germline V gene has CDR1 SGHDT and CDR2 YYEEEE. V lost 0 bases to trimming and J lost 5 bases; unmatched junction nucleotides: 3. DNA for the CDR3: TGTGCCAGCAGCTTGGTAGGGACAGGGGGGACTGAAGCTTTCTTT. This gives the protein CASSLVGTGGTEAFF.

By share of the sample, this clone is medium-sized (0.01 to 0.1%). This chain joins TRBV27 and TRBJ2-1; 7 bases align to TRBD2. Per the germline V gene, CDR1 is MNHEY and CDR2 is SMNVEV (reference sequence). The CDR3 consists of 16 residues. V lost 2 bases and J lost 0; bases outside the gene matches: 4. CDR3: CASSLALAASYNEQFF. The CDR3 bases are TGTGCCAGCAGTTTAGCCCTAGCGGCCTCCTACAATGAGCAGTTCTTC.

This clone is termed medium-sized. V is TRBV9 and J is TRBJ2-4, with D perhaps matching TRBD2 (6 bases). This CDR3 region has 15 residues. Trimming left V 3 bases short and J 9 bases short, with 19 bases between. Germline V CDR1 and CDR2: SGDLS, YYNGEE. CDR3 bases: TGTGCCAGCAGCGCCTCCGGGACTGAGAGTATCATTCAGTACTTC. The encoded protein is CASSASGTESIIQYF.